The rows below give T cell receptor beta chains drawn from one sample of a study of CD8 T cells in Susac syndrome. A single record per CDR3 protein comes from TCRdb applying MiXCR to the immunoSEQ multiplex PCR reads. This table has 50,000 to 60,000 distinct CDR3 sequences, more than 80% appearing once. Sequences were obtained from CD8+ T cells from PBMCs. Every receptor here comes from a human donor in good health. Each CDR3 is given with its conserved first and last residue. A D gene is named only where the DNA matches it firmly. The size field is filled for only some rows; it gives once, few, many or a size class.

J gene | V gene | clone size | D gene | CDR3 protein | CDR3 DNA
TRBJ2-3 | TRBV4-2 | . | TRBD2 | CASSLTASGGADTQYF | TGTGCCAGCAGCCTCACGGCTAGCGGGGGCGCAGATACGCAGTATTTT
TRBJ1-5 | TRBV4-3 | . | TRBD1 | CASSQDRAGGQPQHF | TGCGCCAGCAGCCAAGATCGGGCAGGGGGACAGCCCCAGCATTTT
TRBJ2-1 | TRBV18 | . | TRBD2 | CASSPRVAGGSAGEQFF | TGTGCCAGCTCACCCCGGGTAGCGGGGGGCAGCGCAGGGGAGCAGTTCTTC
TRBJ2-7 | TRBV3-1 | . | . | CASSQEVGARQGGNEQYF | TGTGCCAGCAGCCAAGAGGTCGGGGCTCGGCAGGGTGGCAACGAGCAGTACTTC
TRBJ2-1 | TRBV3-1 | . | TRBD1 | CASSQTGSSYNEQFF | TGTGCCAGCAGCCAGACAGGGTCATCCTACAATGAGCAGTTCTTC
TRBJ1-2 | TRBV6-5 | . | TRBD1 | CASSYSTGGNYGYTF | TGTGCCAGCAGTTACTCCACAGGGGGCAACTATGGCTACACCTTC
TRBJ2-2 | TRBV19 | . | TRBD1 | CASIPDREYTGELFF | TGTGCCAGTATCCCGGACAGGGAATACACCGGGGAGCTGTTTTTT
TRBJ2-1 | TRBV7-3 | . | TRBD2 | CASSRLAGEVNEQFF | TGTGCCAGCAGCCGACTAGCGGGGGAGGTAAATGAGCAGTTCTTC
TRBJ2-5 | TRBV4-1 | once | . | CASSQFGQGGETQYF | TGCGCCAGCAGCCAATTCGGGCAGGGTGGAGAGACCCAGTACTTC
TRBJ2-3 | TRBV12-3/TRBV12-4 | . | TRBD2 | CASSWTSGGDTQYF | TGTGCCAGCAGTTGGACTAGCGGGGGGGACACGCAGTATTTT
TRBJ2-7 | TRBV12-3/TRBV12-4 | . | TRBD2 | CASSGLAGGYEQYF | TGTGCCAGCAGCGGACTAGCGGGGGGCTACGAGCAGTACTTC
TRBJ2-1 | TRBV12-3/TRBV12-4 | once | . | CASTPGEGDNEQFF | TGTGCCAGCACCCCCGGAGAAGGGGACAATGAGCAGTTCTTC
TRBJ1-1 | TRBV27 | . | . | CASSLTGFTGNTEAFF | TGTGCCAGCAGCCTCACAGGCTTCACAGGAAACACTGAAGCTTTCTTT
TRBJ1-2 | TRBV12-3/TRBV12-4 | . | . | CASSGWGLFNYGYTF | TGTGCCAGCAGTGGGTGGGGGCTCTTTAACTATGGCTACACCTTC
TRBJ2-7 | TRBV10-2 | few | . | CASSDLGQTYEQYF | TGCGCCAGCAGTGATCTCGGACAGACCTACGAGCAGTACTTC
TRBJ2-6 | TRBV15 | . | . | CATSSPPSGANVLTF | TGTGCCACCAGCAGCCCACCTTCTGGGGCCAACGTCCTGACTTTC
TRBJ2-1 | TRBV12-3/TRBV12-4 | once | TRBD2 | CASSLVYLAGGIIDNEQFF | TGTGCCAGCAGTTTAGTATACCTAGCGGGGGGAATCATAGACAATGAGCAGTTCTTC
TRBJ2-2 | TRBV9 | . | TRBD2 | CASSPSGGALTGELFF | TGTGCCAGCAGCCCCAGCGGGGGGGCCCTCACCGGGGAGCTGTTTTTT
TRBJ2-7 | TRBV11-2 | . | . | CASSLARSSYEQYF | TGTGCCAGCAGCTTAGCCAGGAGCTCCTACGAGCAGTACTTC
TRBJ2-5 | TRBV13 | . | TRBD2 | CASSSERGGRETQYF | TGTGCCAGCAGCTCAGAGCGGGGGGGCAGAGAGACCCAGTACTTC
TRBJ2-5 | TRBV6-5 | . | . | CALGRNQETQYF | TGTGCCCTTGGGCGGAACCAAGAGACCCAGTACTTC
TRBJ2-6 | TRBV27 | . | . | CASNPRPGSGANVLTF | TGTGCCAGCAACCCCAGGCCGGGCTCTGGGGCCAACGTCCTGACTTTC
TRBJ2-5 | TRBV20-1 | . | . | CSAREGTTTQYF | TGCAGTGCTAGAGAAGGGACAACGACCCAGTACTTC
TRBJ2-1 | TRBV2 | once | . | CASSGRSSYNEQFF | TGTGCCAGCAGTGGACGTAGCTCCTACAATGAGCAGTTCTTC
TRBJ1-5 | TRBV5-6 | . | TRBD1 | CASSLGGQGQTGRAQHF | TGTGCCAGCAGCTTGGGAGGACAGGGGCAGACAGGCAGGGCCCAGCATTTT
TRBJ2-3 | TRBV9 | . | . | CASSEEGWDTQYF | TGTGCCAGCTCGGAGGAGGGATGGGATACGCAGTATTTT
TRBJ2-7 | TRBV4-3 | . | . | CASSQDPHYEQYF | TGCGCCAGCAGCCAAGATCCCCATTACGAGCAGTACTTC
TRBJ2-3 | TRBV12-3/TRBV12-4 | . | . | CASSSRRVGTDTQYF | TGTGCCAGCAGTTCCAGAAGGGTAGGCACAGATACGCAGTATTTT
TRBJ1-1 | TRBV27 | . | . | CASSSGIYTEAFF | TGTGCCAGCAGTTCGGGAATCTACACTGAAGCTTTCTTT
TRBJ1-1 | TRBV12-3/TRBV12-4 | . | TRBD1 | CASSGQGARTEAFF | TGTGCCAGCAGTGGACAGGGGGCGCGAACTGAAGCTTTCTTT
TRBJ2-5 | TRBV4-1 | . | . | CASSGVRALSQETQYF | TGCGCCAGCAGCGGGGTCAGGGCCCTATCCCAAGAGACCCAGTACTTC
TRBJ2-5 | TRBV7-9 | few | TRBD1 | CASSSTTGGYQETQYF | TGTGCCAGCAGCTCAACGACAGGGGGGTACCAAGAGACCCAGTACTTC
TRBJ2-7 | TRBV6-6 | . | TRBD1 | CASSAPTRDRGYEQYF | TGTGCCAGCAGTGCCCCCACCCGGGACAGAGGTTACGAGCAGTACTTC
TRBJ2-1 | TRBV6-2/TRBV6-3 | few | . | CASSYSPNEQFF | TGTGCCAGCAGTTACTCTCCCAATGAGCAGTTCTTC
TRBJ2-2 | TRBV24-1 | . | TRBD2 | CATSQRGGTGELFF | TGTGCCACCAGTCAGCGGGGGGGCACCGGGGAGCTGTTTTTT
TRBJ2-3 | TRBV5-4 | . | TRBD1 | CASSIGQGVDTQYF | TGTGCCAGCAGCATCGGACAGGGGGTAGATACGCAGTATTTT
TRBJ2-5 | TRBV9 | . | TRBD1 | CASSVEDRPQETQYF | TGTGCCAGCAGCGTAGAGGACAGGCCCCAAGAGACCCAGTACTTC
TRBJ2-2 | TRBV6-2/TRBV6-3 | . | . | CASSYLGPPNTGELFF | TGTGCCAGCAGTTACCTGGGGCCCCCGAACACCGGGGAGCTGTTTTTT
TRBJ2-7 | TRBV25-1 | . | . | CASSEGVTYEQYF | TGTGCCAGCAGTGAAGGGGTGACCTACGAGCAGTACTTC
TRBJ2-1 | TRBV19 | . | . | CASSEPQGQDNEQFF | TGTGCCAGTAGTGAACCGCAGGGGCAAGACAATGAGCAGTTCTTC
TRBJ2-1 | TRBV12-3/TRBV12-4 | . | . | CASSLEEQAFYNEQFF | TGTGCCAGCAGTTTGGAGGAACAGGCTTTCTACAATGAGCAGTTCTTC
TRBJ1-5 | TRBV30 | . | . | CAWRGRDSQNGGNQPQHF | TGTGCCTGGAGGGGACGGGACTCCCAGAATGGAGGCAATCAGCCCCAGCATTTT
TRBJ2-7 | TRBV7-9 | . | TRBD1 | CASSLGQGAYYEQYF | TGTGCCAGCAGCTTAGGACAGGGGGCCTACTACGAGCAGTACTTC
TRBJ2-3 | TRBV5-5 | . | TRBD1 | CASSPGTDGGDTQYF | TGTGCCAGCAGCCCAGGGACAGACGGTGGGGATACGCAGTATTTT
TRBJ1-3 | TRBV12-3/TRBV12-4 | . | . | CASSLWASSSGNTIYF | TGTGCCAGCAGTTTATGGGCTAGCTCCTCTGGAAACACCATATATTTT
TRBJ2-5 | TRBV4-3 | . | TRBD2 | CASSQAGSSGGAETQYF | TGCGCCAGCAGCCAAGCAGGGAGTAGCGGGGGGGCGGAGACCCAGTACTTC
TRBJ2-4 | TRBV7-9 | . | . | CASSQITGVYF | TGTGCCAGCAGCCAAATCACAGGTGTTTACTTC
TRBJ1-2 | TRBV23-1 | . | . | CASSGFPAF | TGCGCCAGCAGTGGGTTTCCAGCCTTC
TRBJ1-1 | TRBV29-1 | few | TRBD1 | CSGLSGGPEAFF | TGCAGCGGCCTCTCAGGGGGCCCTGAAGCTTTCTTT
TRBJ2-7 | TRBV19 | . | . | CASSMTGGSIYEQYF | TGTGCCAGTAGTATGACAGGTGGGTCCATCTACGAGCAGTACTTC
TRBJ2-2 | TRBV5-5 | . | TRBD1 | CASSLASRTGVGELFF | TGTGCCAGCAGCCTCGCGAGCCGGACAGGGGTCGGGGAGCTGTTTTTT